One sample yielded the 32 T cell receptor beta chains listed below, sequenced in a study of blood T cell repertoires in COVID-19. TCRdb's table, derived via immunoSEQ multiplex PCR, lists solely in-frame clones and lacks some. The table has 69,000 or so clones, roughly 80% seen once. The sequencing input was peripheral blood. The source of these receptors is a woman aged 80 or older with acute or convalescent COVID-19.

This clone was seen a few times. The chain carries TRBV3-1 (or the pseudogene TRBV3-2) and TRBJ1-1; D possibly corresponds to TRBD1 (5 bases). The V end lost 1 base, the J end lost 0 bases, and 15 bases lay between the germline ends. Per germline, CDR1 LGHDT and CDR2 YNNKEL (reference sequence). The CDR3 has 17 amino acids. The CDR3 sequence: CASSQVYMGGMNTEAFF. The CDR3 bases are TGTGCCAGCAGCCAAGTCTACATGGGGGGAATGAACACTGAAGCTTTCTTT.

This clone was seen a handful of times. The CDR3 protein is CASSLAQGRISEQFF. CDR3 in DNA: TGCGCCAGCAGCTTGGCACAGGGGAGGATAAGTGAGCAGTTCTTC. This chain joins TRBV5-1 and TRBJ2-1; possibly TRBD1 for D (7 bases). The CDR3 consists of 15 residues. Germline lookup yields CDR1 SGHRS and CDR2 YFSETQ. The germline V and J ends were trimmed by 0 bases and 9 bases, with 16 bases remaining between them.

This chain connects TRBV6-1 to TRBJ2-7, with 9 bases aligning to TRBD1. Germline CDR1 is MNHNS and CDR2 is SASEGT. The CDR3 totals 14 residues. Unmatched junction bases numbered 3, after V lost 1 base and J lost 5 bases. CDR3 DNA sequence: TGTGCCAGCAGTGAAGACAGGGGGCTGGACGAGCAGTACTTC. This encodes CASSEDRGLDEQYF.

The V gene is TRBV7-2, the J gene TRBJ1-6, with 11 bases matching TRBD1. Germline loops: CDR1 SGHTA, CDR2 FQGNSA. The CDR3 loop spans 19 amino acids. The ends lost 0 bases at V and 0 bases at J; junction bases unmatched: 4. The CDR3 spells CASSLAGTGGSSYNSPLHF. The CDR3 DNA reads TGTGCCAGCAGCTTAGCGGGGACAGGGGGGAGCTCCTATAATTCACCCCTCCACTTT.

With respect to this clone: At one of its ends the junction is not consistent with the germline gene, which may arise from a read error. The chain joins TRBV5-1 to TRBJ2-3, with D tentatively TRBD2 (6 bases). Germline V lookup: CDR1 SGHRS, CDR2 YFSETQ. The CDR3 consists of 15 residues. The CDR3 bases are TGCGCCAGCAGCCCCGAAGGAGGGACCTTAGATGCGCAGTATTTT. It specifies CASSPEGGTLDAQYF.

The rearrangement joins TRBV29-1 to TRBJ2-3, with 7 nucleotides matching TRBD2. The length of the CDR3 is 13 residues. Germline loops: CDR1 SQVTM, CDR2 ANQGSEA. The trim removed 4 bases at V and 1 base at J, leaving 2 bases unmatched. The CDR3 DNA reads TGCAGCGTTGGGGGGGGAGGCACAGATACGCAGTATTTT. This codes for CSVGGGGTDTQYF.

This clone occurred a few times. The V and J genes are TRBV27 and TRBJ1-2; TRBD1 agrees at 7 bases. V trimming: 6 bases; J trimming: 7 bases; junction bases outside the gene matches: 11. Looked up from germline, CDR1 is MNHEY and CDR2 is SMNVEV (reference sequence). This CDR3 contains 14 residues. The DNA of the CDR3 is TGTGCCAGCAGCCGAGACAGGGCGGTGGGTGGCTACACCTTC. Translating it yields CASSRDRAVGGYTF.

Only a few counts were recorded for this clone. CDR3 coding DNA: TGTGCCAGTAGTCGGACAGGGTCCAATGAGCAGTTCTTC. Residues: CASSRTGSNEQFF. The chain links TRBV19 to TRBJ2-1; the match to TRBD1 covers 8 bases. The CDR3 runs 13 residues. The J segment lost 6 bases and the V segment lost 5 bases, leaving 3 bases of the junction unmatched. Looked up from germline, CDR1 is LNHDA and CDR2 is SQIVND (reference sequence).

The CDR3 DNA reads as TGTGCCAGCAGCCAAGATACCCGGGGGAACACCATATATTTT. The encoded protein is CASSQDTRGNTIYF. The rearrangement links TRBV3-1 (or the pseudogene TRBV3-2) to TRBJ1-3, with D possibly matching TRBD1 (5 bases). V lost 0 bases and J 7 bases, leaving 10 bases between the germline ends. CDR1 is LGHDT and CDR2 is YNNKEL in the germline V gene (reference sequence). The CDR3 is made up of 14 amino acids.

This chain connects TRBV5-4 to TRBJ1-1; 7 positions agree with TRBD1. The CDR3 spans 15 residues. The germline CDR1 and CDR2 sequences are SGHNT and YYREEE (reference sequence). J lost 0 bases, V lost 4 bases, and 6 bases had no gene match. For the CDR3, the DNA is TGTGCCAGCAGCCCCCGCACAGGGGTGAACACTGAAGCTTTCTTT. This gives the protein CASSPRTGVNTEAFF.

The CDR3 loop reads CASSYSGGTGREKLFF. For the CDR3, the DNA is TGTGCCAGCAGTTACTCGGGCGGGACAGGGAGAGAAAAACTGTTTTTT. V usage is TRBV6-5 and J usage is TRBJ1-4; 9 bases are a match to TRBD1. This CDR3 has 16 residues. Germline CDR1 MNHEY, CDR2 SVGAGI. With 0 bases clipped from V and 8 bases from J, the junction kept 7 bases outside the gene matches.

The rearrangement links TRBV4-2 to TRBJ2-2; TRBD1 might be the D (6 bases). CDR1 is LGHNA, CDR2 YNFKEQ, per germline. CDR3 length equals 17 residues. The V end lost 4 bases, the J end lost 4 bases, and 19 bases lay between the germline ends. CDR3 DNA: TGTGCCAGCAGCCCGACCCTCCGGGACATAAGCACCGGGGAGCTGTTTTTT. Its protein is CASSPTLRDISTGELFF.

Remarks on this clone: At one end, the junction sequence differs from germline, possibly due to a read error. The chain couples TRBV7-2 to TRBJ1-6; D may be TRBD1 (5 bases). The germline gives CDR1 SGHTA, CDR2 FQGNSA. The length of the CDR3 is 17 residues. As DNA, the CDR3 is TGTGCCAGCAGCAGGGGACTCCAAAGCTCCTATAATTCATCCCTCCACTTT. Amino acid sequence: CASSRGLQSSYNSSLHF.

This clone was observed once. The chain couples TRBV19 to TRBJ1-5, with no clear D. V lost 7 bases and J lost 2, with 12 bases in between. There are 14 residues in the CDR3. In germline, CDR1 is LNHDA, CDR2 SQIVND (reference sequence). CDR3 amino acids: CASTYGSGNQPQHF. The CDR3 coding sequence is TGTGCCAGTACCTATGGGAGCGGCAATCAGCCCCAGCATTTT.

The CDR3 loop reads CASRAPGTGYEQYF. CDR3 nucleotide sequence: TGTGCCAGCCGTGCTCCCGGGACAGGGTACGAGCAGTACTTC. The V call is TRBV19, the J call TRBJ2-7; 9 nucleotides match TRBD1. The ends lost 9 bases at V and 4 bases at J; junction bases unmatched: 10. Germline V gene data show CDR1 as LNHDA and CDR2 as SQIVND (reference sequence). The CDR3 has 14 amino acids.

The chain is built from TRBV5-1 and TRBJ2-5; 9 nucleotides match TRBD2. The V gene end was trimmed by 4 bases and the J gene end by 3 bases; junction bases not matched to a gene: 10. The V gene's germline CDR1 is SGHRS and CDR2 YFSETQ. This CDR3 is 16 amino acids long. The DNA for the CDR3 is TGCGCCAGCAGCCTAGGACTAGCGCAAGGAAAAGAGACCCAGTACTTC. It specifies CASSLGLAQGKETQYF.

The chain has TRBV27 and TRBJ1-6; 8 bases fit TRBD1. The V segment lost 6 bases and the J segment 9 bases; nucleotides outside the gene matches: 13. The CDR3 is 16 residues long. The germline V gene encodes CDR1 MNHEY and CDR2 SMNVEV (reference sequence). CDR3 sequence: CASRQQGGSSSSPLHF. The CDR3 bases are TGTGCCAGCAGACAACAGGGGGGTTCTTCAAGTTCACCCCTCCACTTT.

This chain connects TRBV6-5 to TRBJ1-5, with D possibly TRBD1 on 6 matching bases. Trimming removed 2 bases at V and 9 bases at J, with 14 bases between. Germline CDR1 is MNHEY and CDR2 is SVGAGI. This CDR3 is built from 14 residues. CDR3 sequence (DNA): TGTGCCAGCAGTTACGGGGGCGGTCGTTCGCCCCAGCATTTT. Translated, it gives CASSYGGGRSPQHF.

The V call is TRBV29-1, the J call TRBJ2-7; 7 bases map to TRBD1. This CDR3 has 13 residues. J lost 7 bases, V lost 8 bases, and 14 bases had no gene match. The germline gives CDR1 SQVTM, CDR2 ANQGSEA. In DNA form, the CDR3 reads TGCAGCACGACAGGGCCATCTACTGGGGAGCAGTACTTC. This sequence encodes CSTTGPSTGEQYF.

The rearrangement joins TRBV5-4 to TRBJ1-5, with D possibly TRBD1 on 5 matching bases. The CDR3 contains 14 residues. V was pared by 2 bases and J by 4 bases, with 10 bases between. Germline V gives CDR1 SGHNT, CDR2 YYREEE (reference sequence). The CDR3 spells CASSFSGGNQPQHF. CDR3 DNA: TGTGCCAGCAGCTTTTCGGGGGGAAATCAGCCCCAGCATTTT.

The gene calls are TRBV6-5 and TRBJ1-4; 7 nucleotides match TRBD1. The CDR3 extends over 14 amino acids. Germline V CDR1 and CDR2: MNHEY, SVGAGI. Trimming took 7 bases from V and 8 from J; bases not matched to a gene: 10. Here the CDR3 reads CASTGQGEWEKLFF. CDR3 coding DNA: TGTGCCAGCACGGGGCAGGGGGAATGGGAAAAACTGTTTTTT.

This chain uses TRBV5-1 with TRBJ2-5, with D maybe TRBD1 (6 bases). Trimming stripped 0 bases from V and 5 bases from J, with 11 bases between. The CDR3 runs 14 residues. In germline, CDR1 is SGHRS, CDR2 YFSETQ. This CDR3 is CASSLAGAGETQYF. The CDR3 DNA reads as TGCGCCAGCAGCTTGGCAGGGGCCGGGGAGACCCAGTACTTC. The full variable domain, in which reference TRBV5-1 and TRBJ2-5 provide the parts outside the CDR3, is KAGVTQTPRYLIKTRGQQVTLSCSPISGHRSVSWYQQTPGQGLQFLFEYFSETQRNKGNFPGRFSGRQFSNSRSEMNVSTLELGDSALYLCASSLAGAGETQYFGPGTRLLVL.

The chain combines TRBV6-2 or TRBV6-3 with TRBJ2-5; 14 bases line up with TRBD2. This CDR3 is 18 amino acids long. The germline CDR1 and CDR2 sequences are MNHEY and SVGEGT. Unmatched junction bases numbered 9, after V lost 4 bases and J lost 2 bases. The CDR3 is CASSLRLAGGPGQETQYF. The CDR3 DNA is TGTGCCAGCAGTTTGCGACTAGCGGGGGGGCCGGGGCAAGAGACCCAGTACTTC.

The chain carries TRBV6-5 and TRBJ1-1; no definite D call. Germline V CDR1 and CDR2: MNHEY, SVGAGI. V shed 2 bases and J shed 1 base, with 5 bases lying between them. The CDR3 has 13 amino acids. In DNA form, the CDR3 reads TGTGCCAGCAGTTACACGCGGAACACTGAAGCTTTCTTT. It codes for CASSYTRNTEAFF.

J is TRBJ1-2 and V is TRBV6-5, with D possibly being TRBD1 (5 bases). The germline V and J ends were trimmed by 6 bases and 5 bases, with 16 bases remaining between them. Germline V CDR1 and CDR2: MNHEY, SVGAGI. This CDR3 spans 14 amino acids. Written as DNA, the CDR3 is TGTGCCAGCAGGCCTCTGGGGCAGAAGTATGGCTACACCTTC. It encodes CASRPLGQKYGYTF.

V and J are TRBV18 and TRBJ2-3; perhaps TRBD2 as D (5 bases). This CDR3 contains 14 residues. V lost 4 bases and J lost 8, with 16 bases in between. CDR1 is KGHSH, CDR2 LQKENI, per germline. CDR3 DNA: TGTGCCAGCTCACAAGCCTCCGGGGTGGGTACGCAGTATTTT. Translation: CASSQASGVGTQYF.

In its sample, this clone was seen once. The chain employs TRBV30 and TRBJ1-1; 7 positions agree with TRBD1. This CDR3 is 13 amino acids long. The V and J ends lost 5 bases and 5 bases, in that order; junction bases with no gene match: 8. Germline V lookup: CDR1 GTSNPN, CDR2 SVGIG (reference sequence). CDR3 amino acids: CAWSRGWFTEAFF. CDR3 bases: TGTGCCTGGTCCAGGGGGTGGTTTACTGAAGCTTTCTTT.

The gene calls are TRBV5-6 and TRBJ2-7; tentatively, D is TRBD1 (5 bases). Per germline, CDR1 SGHDT and CDR2 YYEEEE. The ends were cut back, 0 bases at V and 4 bases at J, with 11 bases in the middle. The length of the CDR3 is 14 residues. The CDR3 bases are TGTGCCAGCAGCTTGGCAGGGATTGCGTACGAGCAGTACTTC. This translates into CASSLAGIAYEQYF.

The rearrangement joins TRBV18 to TRBJ1-5, with 8 nucleotides matching TRBD1. V lost 4 bases and J lost 16; bases outside the gene matches: 9. Germline values: CDR1 KGHSH, CDR2 LQKENI. This CDR3 has 12 residues. CDR3 residues: CASSLGQGFPHF. The DNA for the CDR3 is TGTGCCAGCTCACTCGGACAGGGCTTCCCCCATTTT.

The chain links TRBV4-1 to TRBJ2-5, with 13 nucleotides matching TRBD2. V dropped 1 base and J dropped 7; count of bases not matched to a gene: 12. Germline CDR1 reads MGHRA; CDR2 reads YSYEKL. The CDR3 contains 18 residues. DNA of the CDR3: TGCGCCAGCAGCCAAGCTGGCTGGACTAGCGGGGGCATGGGGACCCAGTACTTC. Encoded protein: CASSQAGWTSGGMGTQYF.

The rearrangement uses TRBV7-9 and TRBJ2-1; the D gene is possibly TRBD1 (6 bases). The V and J ends lost 0 bases and 6 bases respectively, with 6 bases between them. Germline V CDR1 and CDR2: SEHNR, FQNEAQ (reference sequence). This CDR3 is 13 amino acids long. The CDR3 is CASSLAGGNEQFF. The CDR3 DNA reads as TGTGCCAGCAGCTTAGCAGGGGGCAATGAGCAGTTCTTC.

This clone was seen only a few times. This chain connects TRBV7-9 to TRBJ2-7, with D perhaps matching TRBD1 (6 bases). The CDR3 is 14 residues long. CDR1 is SEHNR and CDR2 is FQNEAQ in the germline V gene (reference sequence). V was shortened by 7 bases and J by 5 bases, with 18 bases between the two germline ends. The CDR3 loop reads CASTSGAGENEQYF. The CDR3 DNA is TGTGCCAGCACCTCCGGGGCAGGGGAGAACGAGCAGTACTTC.